The 29 T cell receptor beta chains presented below share a single source sample, sequenced in a study of control samples from healthy donors and cancer patients. Repertoires were generated with immunoSEQ multiplex PCR, while TCRdb's copy carries only in-frame clones and drops some. The table lists about 130,000 clones, less than 95% of them singletons. Input material: blood. The receptors come from a man aged 25 to 40 in good health.

CDR3 nucleotide sequence: TGTGCCAGCAGCGTAGACCAAAGACATTCCGATGAGCAGTTCTTC. As protein: CASSVDQRHSDEQFF. The chain is built from TRBV9 and TRBJ2-1, with D unresolved. CDR1 is SGDLS and CDR2 is YYNGEE in the germline V gene. V was pared by 0 bases and J by 8 bases, with 15 bases between. This CDR3 is 15 amino acids long.

The J gene is TRBJ1-4, the V gene TRBV5-1, with D maybe TRBD1 (6 bases). CDR3 size: 16 residues. V was trimmed by 0 bases and J by 2 bases, leaving 11 bases between them. CDR1 is SGHRS and CDR2 is YFSETQ in the germline V gene. The CDR3 bases are TGCGCCAGCAGCTTGGAGTTGGGGGCGACTAATGAAAAACTGTTTTTT. Residues: CASSLELGATNEKLFF.

This chain connects TRBV6-1 to TRBJ2-7, with TRBD1 matching over 7 bases. The germline gives CDR1 MNHNS, CDR2 SASEGT. The CDR3 sequence is 15 residues long. V trimming: 2 bases; J trimming: 2 bases; junction bases outside the gene matches: 6. CDR3 in amino acids: CASSEWQGETYEQYF. The CDR3 DNA reads as TGTGCCAGCAGTGAATGGCAGGGGGAGACCTACGAGCAGTACTTC.

The CDR3 loop reads CASSKTRVNNEQFF. The CDR3 DNA reads TGTGCCAGCAGCAAAACTAGGGTCAACAATGAGCAGTTCTTC. The chain combines TRBV7-9 with TRBJ2-1, with D tentatively TRBD2 (5 bases). CDR3 length: 14 residues. Between the trimmed V and J ends, which lost 5 bases and 5 bases, there was a span of 13 bases. Germline V CDR1 and CDR2: SEHNR, FQNEAQ (reference sequence).

The chain is built from TRBV4-3 and TRBJ2-3; no firm D call. CDR3 length: 15 residues. CDR1 is LGHNA and CDR2 is YSLEER in the germline V gene. V was clipped by 6 bases and J by 4 bases, with 17 bases between them. The CDR3 here is CASRTRLGLADTQYF. Written as DNA, the CDR3 is TGCGCCAGCAGAACGCGCCTAGGGTTGGCAGATACGCAGTATTTT.

This CDR3 is CASSPGTGRSSYEQYF. As DNA, the CDR3 is TGTGCCAGCAGCCCCGGGACGGGACGTAGCTCCTACGAGCAGTACTTC. The chain carries TRBV5-5 and TRBJ2-7; D is possibly TRBD1 or TRBD2 (5 bases each). CDR3 length equals 16 residues. Germline V gives CDR1 SGHKS, CDR2 YYEKEE (reference sequence). Trimming pared 4 bases from V and 0 bases from J, leaving 17 bases between.

The chain is built from TRBV27 and TRBJ2-7; 11 bases align to TRBD2. Unmatched junction bases numbered 8, after V lost 8 bases and J lost 5 bases. This CDR3 is 14 amino acids long. Germline loops: CDR1 MNHEY, CDR2 SMNVEV (reference sequence). CDR3 sequence: CASGLAGGLDEQYF. CDR3 sequence (DNA): TGTGCCAGCGGATTAGCGGGGGGGCTTGACGAGCAGTACTTC.

The rearrangement uses TRBV6-2 or TRBV6-3 and TRBJ2-3; 7 bases are shared with TRBD1. Per the germline V gene, CDR1 is MNHEY and CDR2 is SVGEGT. The CDR3 extends over 17 amino acids. Trimming took 0 bases from V and 6 from J; bases not matched to a gene: 12. For the CDR3, the DNA is TGTGCCAGCAGTTACTCTAGAGGGGGCGACCACACCGATACGCAGTATTTT. It translates to CASSYSRGGDHTDTQYF.

The V and J genes are TRBV28 and TRBJ2-5, with D possibly being TRBD1 or TRBD2 (7 bases each). CDR1 is MDHEN and CDR2 is SYDVKM in the germline V gene. The CDR3 length is 14 residues. V dropped 4 bases and J dropped 4 bases, with 13 bases sitting between them. The DNA of the CDR3 is TGTGCCAGCAGTTGGCTCAGGGGGGGAGAGACCCAGTACTTC. It specifies CASSWLRGGETQYF.

V usage is TRBV6-2 or TRBV6-3 and J usage is TRBJ1-1; D gene ambiguous. V lost 2 bases to trimming and J lost 6 bases, with 10 bases between them. Germline CDR1 is MNHEY and CDR2 is SVGEGT. The length of the CDR3 is 13 residues. The CDR3 is CASSYSHQAEAFF. Here the CDR3 DNA reads TGTGCCAGCAGTTACAGCCATCAGGCTGAAGCTTTCTTT.

The V call is TRBV4-3, the J call TRBJ1-5; D remains unclear. Germline V gene data show CDR1 as LGHNA and CDR2 as YSLEER. This CDR3 has 13 amino acids. V lost 0 bases to trimming and J lost 7 bases, with 7 bases between them. Written as DNA, the CDR3 is TGCGCCAGCAGCCAAGAGGAGGGCCAGCCCCAGCATTTT. Encoded protein: CASSQEEGQPQHF.

Only one count was recorded for this clone. The J gene is TRBJ1-1, the V gene TRBV3-1 (or the pseudogene TRBV3-2), with D possibly being TRBD1 (5 bases). V gave up 0 bases and J gave up 9 bases, with 11 bases separating them. Germline values: CDR1 LGHDT, CDR2 YNNKEL (reference sequence). The CDR3 is 13 amino acids. The CDR3 sequence is CASSQDTRVKAFF. Here the CDR3 DNA reads TGTGCCAGCAGCCAAGATACCAGGGTCAAAGCTTTCTTT.

This sequence joins TRBV5-6 and TRBJ2-1; D unclear. V lost 4 bases and J lost 2, with 7 bases in between. Germline lookup yields CDR1 SGHDT and CDR2 YYEEEE. This CDR3 comprises 13 residues. The CDR3 reads CASSLRTYNEQFF. CDR3 DNA sequence: TGTGCCAGCAGCCTCAGGACCTACAATGAGCAGTTCTTC.

The rearrangement joins TRBV5-1 to TRBJ1-4; D remains unclear. Germline loops: CDR1 SGHRS, CDR2 YFSETQ. This CDR3 is built from 16 residues. The V gene lost 0 bases and the J gene lost 6 bases, with 15 bases spanning the gap. CDR3 region: CASSLEALRTDEKLFF. CDR3 bases: TGCGCCAGCAGCTTGGAGGCACTAAGAACGGATGAAAAACTGTTTTTT.

Notes on this clone: Within the sample, other DNA sequences also encode this same CDR3. The rearrangement links TRBV7-3 to TRBJ2-1, with a possible D match to TRBD2 (6 bases). CDR3 length: 12 residues. Germline V CDR1 and CDR2: SGHTA, FQGTGA. V was trimmed by 6 bases and J by 5 bases, leaving 8 bases between them. The CDR3 nucleotides read TGTGCCAGCAGGGGGACTCACAATGAGCAGTTCTTC. Amino acid sequence: CASRGTHNEQFF.

V and J are TRBV5-1 and TRBJ1-1; TRBD1 is a possible D gene (5 bases). Germline CDR1 reads SGHRS; CDR2 reads YFSETQ. V was cut by 6 bases and J by 2 bases, with 17 bases left in between. The CDR3 is 15 amino acids. CDR3 amino acids: CASKEGGVGNTEAFF. CDR3 coding DNA: TGCGCCAGCAAAGAGGGAGGGGTGGGAAACACTGAAGCTTTCTTT.

DNA of the CDR3: TGTGCCAGCAGTAAAAGGGGTTGGGAGACCCAGTACTTC. It codes for CASSKRGWETQYF. The chain joins TRBV7-3 to TRBJ2-5, with a weak D call TRBD1 (5 bases). The V gene lost 6 bases and the J gene lost 5 bases, with 13 bases spanning the gap. Germline-derived CDR1 and CDR2 are SGHTA and FQGTGA. This CDR3 contains 13 residues.

The chain recombines TRBV5-6 with TRBJ1-2; D gene uncertain. This CDR3 comprises 18 residues. V was shortened by 4 bases and J by 1 base, with 23 bases between the two germline ends. The germline V gene has CDR1 SGHDT and CDR2 YYEEEE. In nucleotides, the CDR3 is TGTGCCAGCAGCATTCCTCCGGGGAGGACGTCCTTTAACTATGGCTACACCTTC. Its translation is CASSIPPGRTSFNYGYTF.

In this sample, this clone turned up once. The chain links TRBV30 to TRBJ2-3; D could derive from TRBD1 or TRBD2 (6 bases each). CDR3 length equals 16 residues. The germline CDR1 and CDR2 sequences are GTSNPN and SVGIG (reference sequence). V was clipped by 0 bases and J by 1 base, with 14 bases between them. The CDR3 DNA follows: TGTGCCTGGAGTGTAACCCGGGGGCCCCGCACAGATACGCAGTATTTT. Its translation: CAWSVTRGPRTDTQYF.

The chain has TRBV3-1 (or the pseudogene TRBV3-2) and TRBJ2-1; no firm D call. V gave up 3 bases and J gave up 4 bases, with 10 bases separating them. In germline, CDR1 is LGHDT, CDR2 YNNKEL (reference sequence). There are 14 residues in the CDR3. For the CDR3, the DNA is TGTGCCAGCAGCCAGGGAACCTCATACAATGAGCAGTTCTTC. This sequence encodes CASSQGTSYNEQFF.

The chain combines TRBV9 with TRBJ1-4; no clear D. Germline CDR1 and CDR2: SGDLS and YYNGEE. Trimming took off 2 bases at V and 4 bases at J, with 12 bases between the two ends. The CDR3 has 15 residues. The CDR3 loop reads CASSVLAGDNEKLFF. The CDR3, as DNA: TGTGCCAGCAGCGTTTTGGCCGGGGATAATGAAAAACTGTTTTTT.

Comment on this clone: Compared with germline, one end of the junction differs, possibly owing to a read error. This chain connects TRBV5-4 to TRBJ2-2; TRBD1 agrees at 8 bases. The CDR3 consists of 16 residues. The germline gives CDR1 SGHNT, CDR2 YYREEE (reference sequence). CDR3 residues: CASSLGRQGNAGELFF. The CDR3, as DNA: TGTGCCAGCAGCTTGGGGCGACAGGGGAACGCCGGGGAGCTGTTTTTT.

The chain has TRBV2 and TRBJ1-2, with D hard to call. Between the trimmed V and J ends, which lost 5 bases and 3 bases, there was a span of 10 bases. The CDR3 loop spans 13 amino acids. Germline CDR1 SNHLY, CDR2 FYNNEI. CDR3 in DNA: TGTGCCAGCAGTCTGTTGGGAGACTATGGCTACACCTTC. Encoded protein: CASSLLGDYGYTF. Together with reference TRBV2 and TRBJ1-2, the CDR3 gives the full variable domain: EPEVTQTPSHQVTQMGQEVILRCVPISNHLYFYWYRQILGQKVEFLVSFYNNEISEKSEIFDDQFSVERPDGSNFTLKIRSTKLEDSAMYFCASSLLGDYGYTFGSGTRLTVV.

J is TRBJ2-2 and V is TRBV4-1; the match to TRBD1 covers 9 bases. This CDR3 is built from 21 residues. Trimming cost V 2 bases and J 5 bases; bases outside gene matches: 21. Germline assignment: CDR1 MGHRA and CDR2 YSYEKL. The CDR3 region is CASSQKDPTLSGTGQTGELFF. The CDR3 region has the DNA TGCGCCAGCAGCCAAAAGGACCCTACTCTATCCGGGACAGGGCAAACCGGGGAGCTGTTTTTT.

V gene TRBV28 combines with J gene TRBJ2-1; 7 bases match TRBD2. In germline, CDR1 is MDHEN, CDR2 SYDVKM. The CDR3 loop spans 16 amino acids. The V and J ends lost 1 base and 8 bases, in that order; junction bases with no gene match: 11. CDR3 protein: CASSLLGGTVWDEQFF. CDR3 DNA sequence: TGTGCCAGCAGTTTATTGGGGGGGACCGTCTGGGATGAGCAGTTCTTC.

The CDR3 bases are TGTGCCAGCAGTTCCTTCCGAGGTAACTATGGCTACACCTTC. Translated, it gives CASSSFRGNYGYTF. The J gene is TRBJ1-2, the V gene TRBV28, with unresolved D. This CDR3 is 14 amino acids long. Deletions cut 4 bases from V and 1 base from J, with 10 bases between. Germline loops: CDR1 MDHEN, CDR2 SYDVKM.

V and J are TRBV4-3 and TRBJ1-6; D is unresolved. Germline lookup yields CDR1 LGHNA and CDR2 YSLEER. The CDR3 is 16 amino acids. Trimming shortened V by 0 bases and J by 3 bases, and 9 bases separated the two germline ends. CDR3 residues: CASSQDGAVYNSPLHF. The CDR3 region has the DNA TGCGCCAGCAGCCAAGATGGCGCAGTCTATAATTCACCCCTCCACTTT.

The chain has TRBV28 and TRBJ1-2; D is undetermined. Germline-derived CDR1 and CDR2 are MDHEN and SYDVKM. The CDR3 contains 15 residues. The V end was cut by 4 bases, the J end by 2 bases, with 14 bases between. In DNA form, the CDR3 reads TGTGCCAGCAGTTCCCGAGGCTGGACCAACTATGGCTACACCTTC. It specifies CASSSRGWTNYGYTF.

J is TRBJ2-1 and V is TRBV25-1, with 9 nucleotides matching TRBD1. CDR3 size: 18 residues. The ends lost 7 bases at V and 0 bases at J; junction bases unmatched: 13. CDR1 and CDR2 from the germline V gene are MGHDK and SYGVNS. The CDR3 DNA follows: TGTGCCAGCACTAACAATATCAAGACAGGGGGCTCCTACAATGAGCAGTTCTTC. Amino acid sequence: CASTNNIKTGGSYNEQFF.